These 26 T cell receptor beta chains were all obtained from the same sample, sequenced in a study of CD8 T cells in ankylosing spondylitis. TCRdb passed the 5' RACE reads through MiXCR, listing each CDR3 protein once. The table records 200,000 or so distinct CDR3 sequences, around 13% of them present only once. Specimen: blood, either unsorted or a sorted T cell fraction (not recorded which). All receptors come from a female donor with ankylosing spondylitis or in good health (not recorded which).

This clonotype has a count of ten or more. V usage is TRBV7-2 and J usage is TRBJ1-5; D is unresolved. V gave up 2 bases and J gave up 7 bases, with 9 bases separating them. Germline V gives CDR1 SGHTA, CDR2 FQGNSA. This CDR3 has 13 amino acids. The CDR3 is CASSLNSVQPQHF. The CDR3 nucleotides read TGTGCCAGCAGCTTAAACAGCGTCCAGCCCCAGCATTTT. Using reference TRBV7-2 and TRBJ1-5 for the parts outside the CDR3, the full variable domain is GAGVSQSPSNKVTEKGKDVELRCDPISGHTALYWYRQSLGQGLEFLIYFQGNSAPDKSGLPSDRFSAERTGGSVSTLTIQRTQQEDSAVYLCASSLNSVQPQHFGDGTRLSIL.

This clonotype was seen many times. The CDR3 region is CASSFAQGVYEQYF. In nucleotides, the CDR3 is TGTGCCAGCAGCTTCGCACAGGGAGTTTACGAGCAGTACTTC. The genes are TRBV11-3 and TRBJ2-7, with a weak D call TRBD1 (6 bases). The length of the CDR3 is 14 residues. Between the trimmed V and J ends, which lost 3 bases and 4 bases, there was a span of 13 bases. In germline, CDR1 is SGHNT, CDR2 YENEEA.

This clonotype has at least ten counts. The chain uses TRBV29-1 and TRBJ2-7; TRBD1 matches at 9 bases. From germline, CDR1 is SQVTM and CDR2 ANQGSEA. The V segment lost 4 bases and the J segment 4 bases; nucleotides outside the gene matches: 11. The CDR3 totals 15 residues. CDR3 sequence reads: CSVVPPGTGFYEQYF. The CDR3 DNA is TGCAGCGTTGTCCCCCCGGGGACAGGGTTTTACGAGCAGTACTTC.

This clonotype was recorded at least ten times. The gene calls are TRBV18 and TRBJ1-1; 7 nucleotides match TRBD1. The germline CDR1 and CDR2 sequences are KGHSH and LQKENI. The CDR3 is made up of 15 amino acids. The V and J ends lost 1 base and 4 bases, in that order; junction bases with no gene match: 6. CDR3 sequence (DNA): TGTGCCAGCTCACCACAGGGGGCTAGTGGCACTGAAGCTTTCTTT. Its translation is CASSPQGASGTEAFF.

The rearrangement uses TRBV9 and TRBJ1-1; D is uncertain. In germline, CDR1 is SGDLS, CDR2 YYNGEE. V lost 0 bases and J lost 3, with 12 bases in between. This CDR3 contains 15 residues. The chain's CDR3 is CASSVDGLGYTEAFF. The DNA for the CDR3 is TGTGCCAGCAGCGTAGATGGGCTTGGGTACACTGAAGCTTTCTTT.

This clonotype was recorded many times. CDR3 in amino acids: CASSLIPGTGGSLNTEAFF. The DNA for the CDR3 is TGTGCCAGCAGCTTAATCCCCGGGACAGGGGGCAGCCTGAACACTGAAGCTTTCTTT. This sequence joins TRBV7-3 and TRBJ1-1; 12 bases map to TRBD1. CDR1 is SGHTA, CDR2 FQGTGA, per germline. The CDR3 totals 19 residues. Unmatched junction bases numbered 9, after V lost 1 base and J lost 0 bases.

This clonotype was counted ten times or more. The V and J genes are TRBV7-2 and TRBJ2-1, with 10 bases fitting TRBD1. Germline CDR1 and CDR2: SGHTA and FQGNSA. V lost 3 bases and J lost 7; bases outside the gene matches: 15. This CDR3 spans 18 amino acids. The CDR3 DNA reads TGTGCCAGCAGCTTGGCTGGACAGGGGGTTCCGCGGGGGAATGAGCAGTTCTTC. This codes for CASSLAGQGVPRGNEQFF. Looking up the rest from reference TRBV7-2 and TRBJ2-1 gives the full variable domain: GAGVSQSPSNKVTEKGKDVELRCDPISGHTALYWYRQSLGQGLEFLIYFQGNSAPDKSGLPSDRFSAERTGGSVSTLTIQRTQQEDSAVYLCASSLAGQGVPRGNEQFFGPGTRLTVL.

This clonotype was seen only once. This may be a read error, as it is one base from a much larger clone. The CDR3 coding sequence is TGTGCCAGCCACCAGCGGGACAGCATCAATGAGCAGGTCTTC. Its protein product is CASHQRDSINEQVF. V usage is TRBV12-3 or TRBV12-4 and J usage is TRBJ2-1; D could derive from TRBD1 or TRBD2 (7 bases each). The CDR3 totals 14 residues.

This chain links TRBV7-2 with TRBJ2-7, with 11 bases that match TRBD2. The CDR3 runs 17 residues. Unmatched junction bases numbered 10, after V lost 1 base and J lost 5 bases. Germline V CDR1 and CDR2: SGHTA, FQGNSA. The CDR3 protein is CASSLGLAGGPYHEQYF. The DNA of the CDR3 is TGTGCCAGCAGCTTAGGGCTAGCGGGAGGCCCATACCACGAGCAGTACTTC. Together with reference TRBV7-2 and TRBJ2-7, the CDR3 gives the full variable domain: GAGVSQSPSNKVTEKGKDVELRCDPISGHTALYWYRQSLGQGLEFLIYFQGNSAPDKSGLPSDRFSAERTGGSVSTLTIQRTQQEDSAVYLCASSLGLAGGPYHEQYFGPGTRLTVT.

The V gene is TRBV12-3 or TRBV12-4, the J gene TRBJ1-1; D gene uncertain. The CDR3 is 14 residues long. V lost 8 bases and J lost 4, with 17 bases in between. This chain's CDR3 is CASAVELFGTEAFF. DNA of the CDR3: TGTGCCAGCGCGGTTGAGCTTTTCGGCACTGAAGCTTTCTTT.

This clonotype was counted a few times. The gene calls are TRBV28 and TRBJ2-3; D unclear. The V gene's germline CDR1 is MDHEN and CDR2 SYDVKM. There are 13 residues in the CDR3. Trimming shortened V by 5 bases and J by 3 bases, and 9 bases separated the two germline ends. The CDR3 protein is CASSPGQTDTQYF. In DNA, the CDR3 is TGTGCCAGCAGTCCGGGCCAGACAGATACGCAGTATTTT.

The CDR3 sequence: CASSRDRSNSPLHF. The CDR3 nucleotides are TGTGCCAGCAGCCGGGACAGGAGTAATTCACCCCTCCACTTT. The rearrangement joins TRBV4-2 to TRBJ1-6; 8 nucleotides align to TRBD1. The CDR3 contains 14 residues. Germline CDR1 LGHNA, CDR2 YNFKEQ. The trim removed 4 bases at V and 6 bases at J, leaving 2 bases unmatched.

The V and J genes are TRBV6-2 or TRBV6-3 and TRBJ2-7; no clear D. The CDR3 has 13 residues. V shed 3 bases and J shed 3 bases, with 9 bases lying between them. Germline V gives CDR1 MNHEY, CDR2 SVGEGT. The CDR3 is CASSYDVNYEQYF. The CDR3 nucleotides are TGTGCCAGCAGTTATGACGTAAACTACGAGCAGTACTTC.

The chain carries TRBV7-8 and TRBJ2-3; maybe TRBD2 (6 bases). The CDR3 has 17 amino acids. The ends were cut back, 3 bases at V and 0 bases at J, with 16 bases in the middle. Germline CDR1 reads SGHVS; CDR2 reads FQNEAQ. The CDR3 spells CASSFLSRRGSTDTQYF. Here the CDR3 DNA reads TGTGCCAGCAGCTTCCTTTCCCGGCGGGGAAGCACAGATACGCAGTATTTT.

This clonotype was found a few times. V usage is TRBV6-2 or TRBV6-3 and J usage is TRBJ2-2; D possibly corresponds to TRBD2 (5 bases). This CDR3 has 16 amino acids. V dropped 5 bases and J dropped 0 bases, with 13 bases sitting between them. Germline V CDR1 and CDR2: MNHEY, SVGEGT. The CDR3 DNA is TGTGCCAGCAGTCTGGGAGTAACAACGAACACCGGGGAGCTGTTTTTT. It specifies CASSLGVTTNTGELFF.

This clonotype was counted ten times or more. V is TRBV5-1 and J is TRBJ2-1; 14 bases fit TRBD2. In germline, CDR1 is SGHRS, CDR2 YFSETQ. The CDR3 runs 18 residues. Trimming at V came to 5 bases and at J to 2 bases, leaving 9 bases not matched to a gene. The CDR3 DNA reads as TGCGCCAGCAGAACCGGGACTAGCGGGAGAGTCGCCTACAATGAGCAGTTCTTC. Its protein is CASRTGTSGRVAYNEQFF.

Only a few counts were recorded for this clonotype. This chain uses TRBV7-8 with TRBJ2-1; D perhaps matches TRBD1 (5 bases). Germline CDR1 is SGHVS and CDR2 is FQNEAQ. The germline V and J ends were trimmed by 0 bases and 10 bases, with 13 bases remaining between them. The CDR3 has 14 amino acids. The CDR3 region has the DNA TGTGCCAGCAGCTTAGCGTGGGGCGAATTCGAGCAGTTCTTC. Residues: CASSLAWGEFEQFF.

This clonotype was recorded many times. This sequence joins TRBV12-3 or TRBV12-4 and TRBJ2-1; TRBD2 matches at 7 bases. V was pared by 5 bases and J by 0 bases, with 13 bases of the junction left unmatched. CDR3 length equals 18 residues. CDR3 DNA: TGTGCCAGCAGTGGGGGAGGGAGCGGGAAGAGCTCCTACAATGAGCAGTTCTTC. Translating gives CASSGGGSGKSSYNEQFF.

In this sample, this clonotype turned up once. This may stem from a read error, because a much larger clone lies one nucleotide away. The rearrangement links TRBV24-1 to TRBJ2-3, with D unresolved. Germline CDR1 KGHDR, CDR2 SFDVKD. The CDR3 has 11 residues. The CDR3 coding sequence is TGTGCCACCAGTCTAGTAGATGCGCAGTATTTT. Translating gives CATSLVDAQYF.

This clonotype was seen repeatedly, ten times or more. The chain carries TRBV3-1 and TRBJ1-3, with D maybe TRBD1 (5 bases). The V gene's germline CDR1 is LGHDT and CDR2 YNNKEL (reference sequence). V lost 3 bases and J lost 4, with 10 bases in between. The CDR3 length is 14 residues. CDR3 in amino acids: CASSQAGPGNTIYF. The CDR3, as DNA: TGTGCCAGCAGCCAGGCGGGGCCCGGAAACACCATATATTTT.

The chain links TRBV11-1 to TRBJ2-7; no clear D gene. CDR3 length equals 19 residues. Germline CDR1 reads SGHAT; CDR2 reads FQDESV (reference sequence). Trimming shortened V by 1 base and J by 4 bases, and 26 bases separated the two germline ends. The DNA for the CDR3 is TGTGCCAGCAGCTTAGGTGCTGGGGAATGGGCTCCTGGACCTTACGAGCAGTACTTC. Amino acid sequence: CASSLGAGEWAPGPYEQYF.

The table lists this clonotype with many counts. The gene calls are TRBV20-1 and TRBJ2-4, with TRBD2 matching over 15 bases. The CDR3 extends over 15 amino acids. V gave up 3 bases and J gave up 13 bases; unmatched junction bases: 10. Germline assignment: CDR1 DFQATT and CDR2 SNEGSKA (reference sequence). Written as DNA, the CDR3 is TGCAGTGCTAGGGACCTTACCGGGACTAGCGGGAGGCAGTACTTC. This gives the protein CSARDLTGTSGRQYF.

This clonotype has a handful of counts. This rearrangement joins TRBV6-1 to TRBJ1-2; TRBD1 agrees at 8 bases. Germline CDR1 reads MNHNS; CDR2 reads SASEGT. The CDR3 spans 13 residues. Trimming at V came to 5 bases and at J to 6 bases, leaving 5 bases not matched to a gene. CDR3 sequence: CASSPQGAHGYTF. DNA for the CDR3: TGTGCCAGCAGTCCGCAGGGGGCCCATGGCTACACCTTC.

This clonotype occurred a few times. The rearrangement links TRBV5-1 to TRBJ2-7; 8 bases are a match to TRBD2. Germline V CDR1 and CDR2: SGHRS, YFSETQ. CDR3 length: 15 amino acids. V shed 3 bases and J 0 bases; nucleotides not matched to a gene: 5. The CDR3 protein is CASSSTSGFSYEQYF. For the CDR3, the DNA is TGCGCCAGCAGCTCCACTAGCGGTTTCTCCTACGAGCAGTACTTC. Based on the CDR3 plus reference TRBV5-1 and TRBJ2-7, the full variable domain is KAGVTQTPRYLIKTRGQQVTLSCSPISGHRSVSWYQQTPGQGLQFLFEYFSETQRNKGNFPGRFSGRQFSNSRSEMNVSTLELGDSALYLCASSSTSGFSYEQYFGPGTRLTVT.

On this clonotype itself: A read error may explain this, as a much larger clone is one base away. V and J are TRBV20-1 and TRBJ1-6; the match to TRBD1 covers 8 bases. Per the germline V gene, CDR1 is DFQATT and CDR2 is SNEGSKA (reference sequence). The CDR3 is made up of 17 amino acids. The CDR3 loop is CCARASDREAYNSPLHF. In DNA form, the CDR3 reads TGCTGTGCTAGAGCCTCGGACAGGGAAGCCTATAATTCACCCCTCCACTTT.

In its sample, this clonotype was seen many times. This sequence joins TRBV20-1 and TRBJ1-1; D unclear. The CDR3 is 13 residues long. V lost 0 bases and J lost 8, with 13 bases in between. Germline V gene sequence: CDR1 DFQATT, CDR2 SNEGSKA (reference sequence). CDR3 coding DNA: TGCAGTGCTAGAGAAGGGCAGATTTTCGAAGCTTTCTTT. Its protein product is CSAREGQIFEAFF.